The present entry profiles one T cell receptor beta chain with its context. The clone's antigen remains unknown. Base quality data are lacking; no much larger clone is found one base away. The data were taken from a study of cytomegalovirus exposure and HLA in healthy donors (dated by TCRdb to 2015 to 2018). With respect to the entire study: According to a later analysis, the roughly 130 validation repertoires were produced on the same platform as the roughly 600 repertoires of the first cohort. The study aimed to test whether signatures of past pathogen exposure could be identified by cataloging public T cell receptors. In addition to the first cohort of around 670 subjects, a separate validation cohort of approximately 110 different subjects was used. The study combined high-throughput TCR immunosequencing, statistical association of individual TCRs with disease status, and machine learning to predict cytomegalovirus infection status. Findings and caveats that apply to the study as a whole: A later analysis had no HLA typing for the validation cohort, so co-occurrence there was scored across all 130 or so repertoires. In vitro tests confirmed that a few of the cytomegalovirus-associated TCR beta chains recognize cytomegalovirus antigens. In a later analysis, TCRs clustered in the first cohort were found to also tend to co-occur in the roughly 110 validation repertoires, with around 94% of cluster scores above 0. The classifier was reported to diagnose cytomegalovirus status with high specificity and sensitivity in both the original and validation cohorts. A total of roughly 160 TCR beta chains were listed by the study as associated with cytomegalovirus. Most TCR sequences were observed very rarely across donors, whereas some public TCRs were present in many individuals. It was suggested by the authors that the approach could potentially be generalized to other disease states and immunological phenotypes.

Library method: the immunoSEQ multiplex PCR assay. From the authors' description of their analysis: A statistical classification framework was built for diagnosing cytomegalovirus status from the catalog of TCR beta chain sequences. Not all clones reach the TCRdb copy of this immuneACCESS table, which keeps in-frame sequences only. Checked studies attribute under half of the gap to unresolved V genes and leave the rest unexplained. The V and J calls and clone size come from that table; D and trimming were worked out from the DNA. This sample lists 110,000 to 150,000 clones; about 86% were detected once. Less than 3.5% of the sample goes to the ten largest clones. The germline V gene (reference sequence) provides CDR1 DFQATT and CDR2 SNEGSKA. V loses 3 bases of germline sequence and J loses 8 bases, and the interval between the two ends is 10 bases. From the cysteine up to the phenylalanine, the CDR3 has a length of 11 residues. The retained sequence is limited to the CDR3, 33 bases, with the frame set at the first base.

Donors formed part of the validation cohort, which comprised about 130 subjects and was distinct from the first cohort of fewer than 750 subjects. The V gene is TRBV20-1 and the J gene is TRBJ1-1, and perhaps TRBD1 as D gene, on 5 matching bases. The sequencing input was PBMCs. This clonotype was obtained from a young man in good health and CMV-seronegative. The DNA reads TGCAGTGCTAGGCGGGGCGGGGAAGCTTTCTTT. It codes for CSARRGGEAFF.